This is a list of T cell receptor beta chains from one sample in a study of cytomegalovirus exposure and HLA in healthy donors. The repertoire was sequenced with immunoSEQ multiplex PCR; TCRdb's copy has only in-frame clones and lacks some. The sample's table shows around 40,000 clones. The material sequenced was PBMCs. The receptors stem from a man aged 35 to 55 in good health and CMV-seropositive. CDR3s include the opening cysteine and the closing phenylalanine or tryptophan. The D gene is left open where the match is weak.

>.|TRBJ2-7|TRBV27
TGTGCCAGCAGTTCCCGGGTCCAGGGAGAGCAGTACTTC
CASSSRVQGEQYF
>TRBD2|TRBJ2-5|TRBV7-8
TGTGCCAGCAGCCAAGGGACTAGCGGCCAAGAGACCCAGTACTTC
CASSQGTSGQETQYF
>.|TRBJ2-7|TRBV18
TGTGCCAGCTCACCAGGCAGAAGTTCCTCCTACGAGCAGTACTTC
CASSPGRSSSYEQYF
>TRBD2|TRBJ2-7|TRBV30
TGTGCCTGGGGTCTAGCGGGAGTTCTCTACGAGCAGTACTTC
CAWGLAGVLYEQYF
>.|TRBJ2-7|TRBV2
TGTGCCAGCAGGGCAACAGGGACGTACGAGCAGTACTTC
CASRATGTYEQYF
>.|TRBJ1-6|TRBV30
TGTGCCTGGAGTGTACCCCCAGGGAGGCGCCGTTTT
CAWSVPPGRRRF
>.|TRBJ2-7|TRBV9
TGTGCCAGCAGCGTTCGAGATGGGCAGGGACTGAGAGAGCAGTACTTC
CASSVRDGQGLREQYF
>TRBD2|TRBJ2-7|TRBV29-1
TGCAGCGTTTCTCTAGCGGGAGACAACTACGAGCAGTACTTC
CSVSLAGDNYEQYF
>TRBD2|TRBJ2-1|TRBV7-8
TGTGCCAGCAGCTTAGGAGGGACTAGCGTTTACAATGAGCAGTTCTTC
CASSLGGTSVYNEQFF
>TRBD2|TRBJ2-1|TRBV19
TGTGCCAGTAGTACGGGACTAGCTAATGAGCAGTTCTTC
CASSTGLANEQFF